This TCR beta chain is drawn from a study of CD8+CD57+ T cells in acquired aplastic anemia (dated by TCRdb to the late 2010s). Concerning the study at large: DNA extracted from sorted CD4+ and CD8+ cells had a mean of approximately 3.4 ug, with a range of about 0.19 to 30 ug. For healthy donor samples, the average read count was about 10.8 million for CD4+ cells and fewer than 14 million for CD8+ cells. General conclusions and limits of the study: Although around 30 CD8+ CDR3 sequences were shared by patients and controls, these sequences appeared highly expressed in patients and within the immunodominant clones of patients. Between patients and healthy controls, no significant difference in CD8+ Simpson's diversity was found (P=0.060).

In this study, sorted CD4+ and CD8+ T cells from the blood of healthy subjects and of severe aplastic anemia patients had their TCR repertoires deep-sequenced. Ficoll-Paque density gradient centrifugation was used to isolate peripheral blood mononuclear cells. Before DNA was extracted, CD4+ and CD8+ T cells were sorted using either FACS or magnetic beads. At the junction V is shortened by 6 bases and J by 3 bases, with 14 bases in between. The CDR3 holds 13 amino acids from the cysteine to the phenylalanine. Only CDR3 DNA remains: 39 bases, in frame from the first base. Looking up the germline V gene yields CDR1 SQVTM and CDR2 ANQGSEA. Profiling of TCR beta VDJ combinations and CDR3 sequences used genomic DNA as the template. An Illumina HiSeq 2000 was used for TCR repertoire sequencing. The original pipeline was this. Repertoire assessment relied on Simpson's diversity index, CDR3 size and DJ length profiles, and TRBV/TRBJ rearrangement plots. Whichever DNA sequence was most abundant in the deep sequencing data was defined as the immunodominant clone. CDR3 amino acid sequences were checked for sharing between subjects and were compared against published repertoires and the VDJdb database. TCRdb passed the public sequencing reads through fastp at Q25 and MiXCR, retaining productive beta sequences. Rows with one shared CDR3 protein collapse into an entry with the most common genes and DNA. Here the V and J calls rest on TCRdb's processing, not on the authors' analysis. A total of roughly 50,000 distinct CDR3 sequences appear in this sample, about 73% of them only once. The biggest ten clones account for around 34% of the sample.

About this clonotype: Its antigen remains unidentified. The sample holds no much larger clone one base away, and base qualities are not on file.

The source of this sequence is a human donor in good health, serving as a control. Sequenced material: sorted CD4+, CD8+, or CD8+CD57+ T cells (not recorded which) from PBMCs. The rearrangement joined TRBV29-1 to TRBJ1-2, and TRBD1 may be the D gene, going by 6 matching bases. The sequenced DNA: TGCAGCGTCGAGGGTTCAGGGGACTATGGCTACACCTTC. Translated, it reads CSVEGSGDYGYTF.